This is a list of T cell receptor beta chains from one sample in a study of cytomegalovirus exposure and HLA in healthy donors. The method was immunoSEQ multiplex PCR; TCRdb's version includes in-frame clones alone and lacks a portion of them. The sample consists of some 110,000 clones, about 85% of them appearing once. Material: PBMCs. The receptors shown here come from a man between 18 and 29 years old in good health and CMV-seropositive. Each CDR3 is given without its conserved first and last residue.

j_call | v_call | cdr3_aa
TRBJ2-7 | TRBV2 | ASSAQNYEQY
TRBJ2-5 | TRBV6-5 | ASSYSFGGGETQY
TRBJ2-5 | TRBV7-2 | ASSFVGAIQETQY
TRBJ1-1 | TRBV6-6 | ASRTASTEAF
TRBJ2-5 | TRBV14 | ASSQGRETQY
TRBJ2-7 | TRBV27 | ASSAHAPGQSFSYEQY
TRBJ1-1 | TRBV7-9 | ASSLVGGNTEAF
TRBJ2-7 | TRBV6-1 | ASSEVGESSYEQY
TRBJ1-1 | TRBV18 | ASSPGMGVNTEAF
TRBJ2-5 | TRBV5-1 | ASSFSSVETQY
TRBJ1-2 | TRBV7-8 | ASSPVRDYGYT
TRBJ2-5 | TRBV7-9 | ASSLEWGEQETQY
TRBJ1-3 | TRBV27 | ATVSGNTIY
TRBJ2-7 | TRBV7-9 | ASSESLTYEQY
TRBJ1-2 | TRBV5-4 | ASSTRDRRGYGYT
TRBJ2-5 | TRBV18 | ASSPPRQGYGETQY
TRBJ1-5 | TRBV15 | ATSRTGGGQPQH
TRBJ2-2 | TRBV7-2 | ASSRSGNTGELF
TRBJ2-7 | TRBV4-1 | ASSQFLSARSYEQY
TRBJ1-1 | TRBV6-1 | ASKLDRGNTEAF
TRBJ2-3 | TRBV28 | ASSPDAGGPTDTQY
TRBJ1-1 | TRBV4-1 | ASSQDRANTEAF
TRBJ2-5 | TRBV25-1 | ASTAMDTEETQY
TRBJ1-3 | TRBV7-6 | ASSPRQPSGNTIY
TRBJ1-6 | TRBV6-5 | ASSYLDRPNSPLH
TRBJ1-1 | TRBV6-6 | ASSYYQGNTEAF
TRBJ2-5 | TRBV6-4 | ASSPGGGNQETQY
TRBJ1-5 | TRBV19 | ASSGRRQAVQPQH
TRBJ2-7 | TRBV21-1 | ASSMRGSLYEQY
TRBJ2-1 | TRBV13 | ASSSRTSRPDNEQF
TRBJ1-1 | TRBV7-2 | ASSLATGASTEAF
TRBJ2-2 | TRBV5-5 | ASSQAGGSGELF
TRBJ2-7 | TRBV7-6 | ASSLLPGTNSYEQY
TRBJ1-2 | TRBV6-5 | ASISLTELNYGYT
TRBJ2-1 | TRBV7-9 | ASSFLAGVGNEQF
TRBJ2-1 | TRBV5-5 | ASSSGLAGQNEQF
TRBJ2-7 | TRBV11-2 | ASSLAPLSYEQY